The 24 T cell receptor beta chains in this list originate from one sample, sequenced in a study of T cell clones after liver transplantation. The data were produced by immunoSEQ multiplex PCR, yet TCRdb's version contains in-frame clones alone and is incomplete. The sample carries roughly 60,000 clones, approximately 70% recorded once. The sequencing used CD4+ T cells from blood, collected at the approximately 15-month timepoint. The receptors come from a human patient who received a liver transplant. These T cells may partly come from the graft donor.

The rearrangement links TRBV5-1 to TRBJ2-6; 8 nucleotides match TRBD1. Germline CDR1 and CDR2: SGHRS and YFSETQ. With 6 bases clipped from V and 0 bases from J, the junction kept 8 bases outside the gene matches. The CDR3 has 17 amino acids. CDR3 sequence (DNA): TGCGCCAGCAAGACTACAGGGGGATACTCTGGGGCCAACGTCCTGACTTTC. It encodes CASKTTGGYSGANVLTF. Complete variable domain (other parts from reference TRBV5-1 and TRBJ2-6): KAGVTQTPRYLIKTRGQQVTLSCSPISGHRSVSWYQQTPGQGLQFLFEYFSETQRNKGNFPGRFSGRQFSNSRSEMNVSTLELGDSALYLCASKTTGGYSGANVLTFGAGSRLTVL.

The chain links TRBV30 to TRBJ2-7; 15 bases map to TRBD2. From germline, CDR1 is GTSNPN and CDR2 SVGIG (reference sequence). The CDR3 spans 14 residues. CDR3 region: CALGLAGGGNEQYF. Here the CDR3 DNA reads TGTGCTTTGGGACTAGCGGGGGGCGGCAACGAGCAGTACTTC.

The rearrangement joins TRBV28 to TRBJ2-7, with D uncertain. The CDR3 loop spans 16 amino acids. The V end lost 1 base, the J end lost 0 bases, and 13 bases lay between the germline ends. From germline, CDR1 is MDHEN and CDR2 SYDVKM. The CDR3 loop reads CASSLSGTVTSYEQYF. As DNA, the CDR3 is TGTGCCAGCAGTTTATCGGGTACGGTAACCTCCTACGAGCAGTACTTC.

The chain employs TRBV5-1 and TRBJ2-2, with TRBD2 matching 10 bases. The CDR3 spans 17 residues. Per the germline V gene, CDR1 is SGHRS and CDR2 is YFSETQ. The V gene end was trimmed by 3 bases and the J gene end by 5 bases; junction bases not matched to a gene: 10. The CDR3 sequence: CASSSTLAGAATGELFF. The CDR3 DNA sequence: TGCGCCAGCAGCTCCACTCTAGCGGGGGCAGCGACCGGGGAGCTGTTTTTT.

The chain is built from TRBV10-2 and TRBJ2-3, with 13 nucleotides matching TRBD2. Germline CDR1 WSHSY, CDR2 SAAADI. V shed 6 bases, J shed 1 base, and the junction held 10 bases outside the gene matches. The CDR3 is 18 residues long. The CDR3 here is CASSPGTSGTRRTDTQYF. The CDR3 DNA is TGCGCCAGCAGCCCCGGGACTAGCGGGACTAGACGCACAGATACGCAGTATTTT.

In this sample, this clone turned up a few times. The gene calls are TRBV29-1 and TRBJ2-3, with TRBD2 matching 11 bases. CDR3 length: 15 amino acids. V was clipped by 3 bases and J by 11 bases; unmatched bases: 13. Germline V gives CDR1 SQVTM, CDR2 ANQGSEA. CDR3 DNA: TGCAGCGTTGACGGATCCGGGACTAGCGGAAACTGGCAGTATTTT. Amino acids: CSVDGSGTSGNWQYF.

The chain is built from TRBV6-1 and TRBJ2-5, with a possible D match to TRBD1 (5 bases). Germline values: CDR1 MNHNS, CDR2 SASEGT. Between the trimmed V and J ends, which lost 4 bases and 1 base, there was a span of 10 bases. The CDR3 spans 14 residues. CDR3 DNA: TGTGCCAGCAGTGTGCAGGGCCTCCAAGAGACCCAGTACTTC. It yields the protein CASSVQGLQETQYF.

The chain couples TRBV19 to TRBJ1-4; D not resolved. The V gene's germline CDR1 is LNHDA and CDR2 SQIVND (reference sequence). The CDR3 spans 14 residues. The V and J ends lost 5 bases and 4 bases respectively, with 11 bases between them. DNA of the CDR3: TGTGCCAGTAGTCCCCCGGGAGATAATGAAAAACTGTTTTTT. Encoded protein: CASSPPGDNEKLFF.

This clone occurred a few times. The J gene is TRBJ2-5, the V gene TRBV6-1; TRBD1 matches 7 bases. V lost 0 bases, J lost 5 bases, and 9 bases stayed unmatched. Germline CDR1 and CDR2: MNHNS and SASEGT. This CDR3 has 16 amino acids. CDR3 loop: CASSEALPGGMETQYF. For the CDR3, the DNA is TGTGCCAGCAGTGAAGCGCTTCCAGGGGGTATGGAGACCCAGTACTTC.

This clone was picked up a small number of times. The genes are TRBV9 and TRBJ2-5; 9 bases agree with TRBD2. The V and J ends lost 0 bases and 4 bases, in that order; junction bases with no gene match: 4. CDR1 and CDR2 from the germline V gene are SGDLS and YYNGEE. This CDR3 is 15 amino acids long. As DNA, the CDR3 is TGTGCCAGCAGCGTAGGAGCTAGCGGGGCAGAGACCCAGTACTTC. It is translated as CASSVGASGAETQYF.

This clone came up once. V and J are TRBV28 and TRBJ1-1, with TRBD1 matching 7 bases. Trimming at V came to 6 bases and at J to 1 base, leaving 11 bases not matched to a gene. Germline V lookup: CDR1 MDHEN, CDR2 SYDVKM. This CDR3 comprises 16 residues. The CDR3 region is CASRSTGGGTNTEAFF. CDR3 in DNA: TGTGCCAGCAGATCAACGGGAGGGGGCACGAACACTGAAGCTTTCTTT.

This chain uses TRBV2 with TRBJ2-2; TRBD2 matches 9 bases. This CDR3 is built from 15 residues. CDR1 is SNHLY, CDR2 FYNNEI, per germline. Trimming took 6 bases from V and 2 from J; bases not matched to a gene: 4. The CDR3 DNA sequence: TGTGCCAGCAGAGAGCGGGAGGTTAACACCGGGGAGCTGTTTTTT. Its translation is CASREREVNTGELFF.

The CDR3 region is CARSEVVYEQYV. Here the CDR3 DNA reads TGTGCCAGAAGCGAGGTCGTTTACGAGCAGTACGTC. The V gene is TRBV5-3, the J gene TRBJ2-7; D is uncertain. TRBV5-3 is an ORF, and what it does is uncertain. Between the trimmed V and J ends, which lost 4 bases and 4 bases, there was a span of 9 bases. The length of the CDR3 is 12 residues.

This clone was recorded once. This chain links TRBV7-2 with TRBJ2-3; D remains ambiguous. The germline V and J ends were trimmed by 0 bases and 3 bases, with 13 bases remaining between them. The CDR3 length is 16 residues. The germline V gene has CDR1 SGHTA and CDR2 FQGNSA. The CDR3 nucleotides read TGTGCCAGCAGCTTAGCGCCCCTAGTAGGGACAGATACGCAGTATTTT. Translating it yields CASSLAPLVGTDTQYF.

The chain has TRBV30 and TRBJ2-7; 11 positions agree with TRBD1. V trimming: 5 bases; J trimming: 1 base; junction bases outside the gene matches: 1. Germline V CDR1 and CDR2: GTSNPN, SVGIG (reference sequence). The CDR3 sequence is 13 residues long. This CDR3 is CAWGTGGSYEQYF. CDR3 coding DNA: TGTGCCTGGGGGACAGGGGGGTCCTACGAGCAGTACTTC.

The chain employs TRBV2 and TRBJ1-2; weak D call: TRBD1 (6 bases). This CDR3 comprises 14 residues. Germline V gene sequence: CDR1 SNHLY, CDR2 FYNNEI. V lost 6 bases and J lost 4, with 15 bases in between. The CDR3 sequence: CASSQQTGSYGYTF. The CDR3 DNA is TGTGCCAGCAGCCAACAGACAGGTTCCTATGGCTACACCTTC.

The chain recombines TRBV6-6 with TRBJ1-1; D perhaps matches TRBD1 (5 bases). Germline lookup yields CDR1 MNHNY and CDR2 SVGAGI (reference sequence). This CDR3 spans 15 amino acids. V lost 2 bases and J 5 bases, leaving 15 bases between the germline ends. CDR3 in DNA: TGTGCCAGCAGTTACGGGGCGCACATAAGGACTGAAGCTTTCTTT. It encodes CASSYGAHIRTEAFF.

J is TRBJ1-5 and V is TRBV19; 10 bases align to TRBD1. Trimming removed 2 bases from V and 5 bases from J; junction bases left unmatched: 21. This CDR3 has 21 residues. Germline V gene lookup returns CDR1 LNHDA and CDR2 SQIVND (reference sequence). CDR3 DNA: TGTGCCAGTAGTATAAAATCGCGGGACAGGGGAGGCCGGGGCCCTTATCAGCCCCAGCATTTT. It specifies CASSIKSRDRGGRGPYQPQHF. Drawing the rest from reference TRBV19 and TRBJ1-5, the complete variable domain is DGGITQSPKYLFRKEGQNVTLSCEQNLNHDAMYWYRQDPGQGLRLIYYSQIVNDFQKGDIAEGYSVSREKKESFPLTVTSAQKNPTAFYLCASSIKSRDRGGRGPYQPQHFGDGTRLSIL.

The chain couples TRBV6-6 to TRBJ2-7; 12 bases align to TRBD2. Trimming cost V 5 bases and J 2 bases; bases outside gene matches: 4. This CDR3 contains 15 residues. From germline, CDR1 is MNHNY and CDR2 SVGAGI (reference sequence). The CDR3 DNA sequence: TGTGCCAGCAGTAAGACTAGCGGGAGAACCTACGAGCAGTACTTC. Its protein product is CASSKTSGRTYEQYF.

The chain carries TRBV12-5 and TRBJ2-1; 8 bases map to TRBD2. Germline V gene lookup returns CDR1 LGHNT and CDR2 FRNRAP. V shed 1 base and J 12 bases; nucleotides not matched to a gene: 8. The CDR3 totals 14 residues. The CDR3 here is CASGLDSSGARQFF. DNA for the CDR3: TGTGCTAGTGGTTTGGACAGTAGCGGGGCTAGGCAGTTCTTC.

The gene calls are TRBV5-1 and TRBJ1-5, with no clear D. This CDR3 has 15 residues. Trimming cost V 4 bases and J 4 bases, with 15 bases left between them. CDR1 is SGHRS, CDR2 YFSETQ, per germline. CDR3 sequence (DNA): TGCGCCAGCAGCGCCGGCCCTGATAAAAATCAGCCCCAGCATTTT. It is translated as CASSAGPDKNQPQHF.

V is TRBV6-1 and J is TRBJ2-7; 7 bases line up with TRBD1. Germline V gene lookup returns CDR1 MNHNS and CDR2 SASEGT. This CDR3 comprises 15 residues. The V gene end was trimmed by 1 base and the J gene end by 2 bases; junction bases not matched to a gene: 5. The CDR3 protein is CASSEERGRAYEQYF. The CDR3 DNA reads TGTGCCAGCAGTGAAGAAAGGGGGCGCGCCTACGAGCAGTACTTC.

This clone has a handful of counts. The J gene is TRBJ2-2, the V gene TRBV6-6, with 8 bases that match TRBD1. J lost 4 bases, V lost 6 bases, and 10 bases had no gene match. This CDR3 contains 16 residues. CDR1 MNHNY and CDR2 SVGAGI come from the germline V gene (reference sequence). In nucleotides, the CDR3 is TGTGCCAGCAGACCTCGGACAGGGCGCTCCACCGGGGAGCTGTTTTTT. It translates to CASRPRTGRSTGELFF.

V is TRBV28 and J is TRBJ1-3; D unresolved. Trimming pared 2 bases from V and 4 bases from J, leaving 3 bases between. In germline, CDR1 is MDHEN, CDR2 SYDVKM. The CDR3 covers 12 residues. This CDR3 is CASSLQGNTIYF. Written as DNA, the CDR3 is TGTGCCAGCAGTTTACAGGGAAACACCATATATTTT.